In this sample, the clone carrying this T cell receptor (beta chain) is medium-sized (0.01 to 0.1%). CDR1 MNHEY and CDR2 SVGAGI come from the germline V gene. V lost 0 bases and J 2 bases, leaving 6 bases between the germline ends. The CDR3 runs 14 residues. This sample is part of a study of circulating CD8 cells and anti-PD-1 response in melanoma. Using approximately 14 ng of total RNA, TCR libraries were made with the QIAseq Immune Repertoire TCR panel. TCRdb re-called the reads through MiXCR, storing one row per CDR3 protein. This table holds roughly 960 distinct CDR3 sequences, around 6% found once. Sorting of live CD3+CD8+TCRalphabeta+ cells by PD-1 and/or TIGIT gave four subsets.

The chain carries TRBV6-5 and TRBJ2-3; a possible D gene is TRBD1 (5 bases). The sequence was collected from a human donor with melanoma. The sequencing here drew on CD8+ T cells from PBMCs, taken at baseline or after one month of anti-PD-1 therapy (not recorded which). CDR3 sequence (DNA): TGTGCCAGCAGTTACTCGACAGACACAGATACGCAGTATTTT. As protein: CASSYSTDTDTQYF.